This is a list of T cell receptor beta chains from one sample in a study of T cells in lung cancer brain metastases. Assay used: immunoSEQ multiplex PCR; TCRdb lists only in-frame clones, some missing. The table includes about 1,400 clones, roughly nine tenths detected once. The sample comprised tumor tissue from a brain metastasis. The receptors originated from a woman aged 45-65 years with non-small cell lung cancer that had spread to the brain. CDR3s include the opening cysteine and the closing phenylalanine or tryptophan.

V: TRBV18
J: TRBJ1-6
CDR3: CASSPTTGHNSPLHF

V: TRBV2
J: TRBJ1-2
CDR3: CASSEEGTNYGYTF

V: TRBV5-1
J: TRBJ2-1
CDR3: CASSSGGSGNEQFF

V: TRBV2
J: TRBJ2-5
CDR3: CASKVSGHLYQETQYF

V: TRBV19
J: TRBJ1-5
CDR3: CASNRDRNQPQHF

V: TRBV10-3
J: TRBJ2-5
CDR3: CAISQLQETQYF

V: TRBV29-1
J: TRBJ2-3
CDR3: CSVRRDTDTQYF

V: TRBV7-9
J: TRBJ1-4
CDR3: CASSSTGEKLFF

V: TRBV7-2
J: TRBJ2-3
CDR3: CASSSGQGSTDTQYF

V: TRBV7-6
J: TRBJ1-1
CDR3: CASSPGGRAFTEAFF

V: TRBV7-2
J: TRBJ1-5
CDR3: CASSPQGPSNQPQHF

V: TRBV7-2
J: TRBJ2-5
CDR3: CASSLRDRGQETQYF

V: TRBV7-8
J: TRBJ2-7
CDR3: CASRGREGLEQYF

V: TRBV14
J: TRBJ2-5
CDR3: CASSLAPRGTRETQYF

V: TRBV10-2
J: TRBJ2-1
CDR3: CAIRLAGENEQFF

V: TRBV10-3
J: TRBJ2-1
CDR3: CAISRTGEEGHNEQFF

V: TRBV11-2
J: TRBJ1-1
CDR3: CASSLEGTGSTEAFF

V: TRBV12-2
J: TRBJ2-1
CDR3: CASRSPSESSYNEQFF

V: TRBV19
J: TRBJ2-2
CDR3: CASSKTSGGNTGELFF

V: TRBV7-2
J: TRBJ1-5
CDR3: CASSLSMGRREPQHF

V: TRBV6-6
J: TRBJ1-6
CDR3: CASFGTINSPLHF

V: TRBV28
J: TRBJ1-4
CDR3: CASGGLGGATNEKLFF

V: TRBV7-8
J: TRBJ2-7
CDR3: CASSWSGSYEQYF

V: TRBV27
J: TRBJ1-5
CDR3: CASRATGTQNDQPQHF

V: TRBV5-6
J: TRBJ2-1
CDR3: CASSLPTSAGEQFF

V: TRBV7-9
J: TRBJ2-7
CDR3: CASSQGQLTKQYF

V: TRBV7-9
J: TRBJ1-5
CDR3: CASSSEGMGNQPQHF

V: TRBV7-9
J: TRBJ2-7
CDR3: CASSQGQLTKQYF

V: TRBV10-3
J: TRBJ2-2
CDR3: CAVQGRRSGELFF

V: TRBV9
J: TRBJ2-5
CDR3: CASSVGGHETQYF

V: TRBV19
J: TRBJ2-5
CDR3: CASSIGLAGRETQYF

V: TRBV5-1
J: TRBJ2-7
CDR3: CASRPGLAPYEQYF

V: TRBV27
J: TRBJ2-1
CDR3: CASRTMAGGYGEQFF

V: TRBV2
J: TRBJ2-6
CDR3: CASNKGASGANVLTF

V: TRBV30
J: TRBJ2-7
CDR3: CALGPKSGLTYEQYF

V: TRBV29-1
J: TRBJ1-1
CDR3: CSVLGDGTEAFF

V: TRBV29-1
J: TRBJ2-5
CDR3: CSVRQGQETQYF

V: TRBV10-3
J: TRBJ1-5
CDR3: CAISDGGTGEPQHF

V: TRBV23-1
J: TRBJ2-4
CDR3: CASSPEGPKGVQYF

V: TRBV5-4
J: TRBJ1-5
CDR3: CASSLYRGKEQPQHF

V: TRBV7-3
J: TRBJ2-5
CDR3: CASSLSGLGETQYF

V: TRBV5-4
J: TRBJ2-3
CDR3: CASSPTSGSTDTQYF

V: TRBV27
J: TRBJ2-2
CDR3: CASSLGVWTGELFF

V: TRBV2
J: TRBJ2-7
CDR3: CASSAFGQLDEQYF

V: TRBV30
J: TRBJ2-5
CDR3: CAWSVRRPRGETQYF

V: TRBV18
J: TRBJ1-1
CDR3: CASSPLPEIQANTEAFF

V: TRBV7-3
J: TRBJ1-4
CDR3: CASSLIPNEKLFF

V: TRBV29-1
J: TRBJ2-3
CDR3: CSVGAPRERGGLGTDTQYF

V: TRBV28
J: TRBJ2-3
CDR3: CASTPQGTDTQYF

V: TRBV5-6
J: TRBJ1-5
CDR3: CASSLGGDLNSNQPQHF

V: TRBV9
J: TRBJ2-1
CDR3: CASSVGEYNEQFF

V: TRBV18
J: TRBJ2-1
CDR3: CASSPQGGHEQFF

V: TRBV5-1
J: TRBJ1-2
CDR3: CASSLESTGFYGYTF

V: TRBV7-2
J: TRBJ2-7
CDR3: CASSLALNYEQYF

V: TRBV15
J: TRBJ1-3
CDR3: CATSRGGTSSGNTIYF